This TCR beta chain originates from a study of response to subunit inactivated influenza vaccine. This clonotype occurred a few times. TCRdb recomputed calls from the RT-PCR reads with MiXCR, one row per CDR3 protein. The table includes under 550,000 distinct CDR3 sequences, 7.6% detected once. V was clipped by 2 bases and J by 6 bases; unmatched bases: 6. Germline V CDR1 and CDR2: SGHTA, FQGNSA. The CDR3 contains 17 residues. The sample consisted of PBMCs from blood, taken roughly 24 months after vaccination. J is TRBJ2-2 and V is TRBV7-2; the match to TRBD2 covers 13 bases. The TCR originated in a man aged 50 to 69 who received an inactivated influenza vaccine. Here the CDR3 DNA reads TGTGCCAGCAGCTTAACCGGGACTAGCGGGGTGGCCGGGGAGCTGTTTTTT. It encodes CASSLTGTSGVAGELFF.